The 15 T cell receptor beta chains below all came from one sample that was sequenced in a study of T cell repertoires in cytomegalovirus infection. MiXCR was run by TCRdb on the reads, yielding one entry per CDR3 protein. The table includes around 570,000 distinct CDR3 sequences, roughly 43% detected once. These TCRs are of unknown antigen specificity. The sequencing used cultured PBMCs, collected from culture after CMV antigen stimulation. The receptors come from a human donor in good health (CMV status not recorded). Some clones in this sample may be carry-over from other donors' samples.

V and J are TRBV4-1 and TRBJ2-5; 7 bases agree with TRBD2. The CDR3 spans 15 residues. Germline CDR1 MGHRA, CDR2 YSYEKL. The J segment lost 4 bases and the V segment lost 4 bases, leaving 9 bases of the junction unmatched. The CDR3 DNA is TGCGCCAGCAGCCGGGGGGAGGGCATGGTAGAGACCCAGTACTTC. Protein: CASSRGEGMVETQYF.

In DNA, the CDR3 is TGTGCCAGCAGCCCTCAGATAGCTAGCACAGATACGCAGTATTTT. Its protein product is CASSPQIASTDTQYF. The chain is built from TRBV5-4 and TRBJ2-3; the D is unclear. CDR1 is SGHNT and CDR2 is YYREEE in the germline V gene (reference sequence). V lost 4 bases and J lost 0, with 12 bases in between. CDR3 length: 15 residues. The complete variable domain, with remaining parts taken from reference TRBV5-4 and TRBJ2-3, reads ETGVTQSPTHLIKTRGQQVTLRCSSQSGHNTVSWYQQALGQGPQFIFQYYREEENGRGNFPPRFSGLQFPNYSSELNVNALELDDSALYLCASSPQIASTDTQYFGPGTRLTVL.

The chain is built from TRBV7-2 and TRBJ2-2; 8 bases map to TRBD1. From germline, CDR1 is SGHTA and CDR2 FQGNSA. This CDR3 has 15 amino acids. V trimming: 4 bases; J trimming: 6 bases; junction bases outside the gene matches: 7. CDR3 region: CASSSDRVNPGELFF. The CDR3 DNA follows: TGTGCCAGCAGCTCGGACAGGGTTAATCCCGGGGAGCTGTTTTTT.

The chain combines TRBV5-1 with TRBJ2-1; maybe TRBD1 (7 bases). Trimming cost V 4 bases and J 7 bases, with 24 bases left between them. This CDR3 has 17 residues. Germline CDR1 is SGHRS and CDR2 is YFSETQ. The DNA for the CDR3 is TGCGCCAGCAGCAAGACAGGGACTGGGGGATCTATAAATGAGCAGTTCTTC. Its translation: CASSKTGTGGSINEQFF.

Here the CDR3 reads CSVADSYGYTF. The CDR3 bases are TGCAGCGTAGCAGACAGTTATGGCTACACCTTC. The chain combines TRBV29-1 with TRBJ1-2, with D maybe TRBD1 (5 bases). This CDR3 is built from 11 residues. V gave up 6 bases and J gave up 5 bases, with 10 bases separating them. Germline assignment: CDR1 SQVTM and CDR2 ANQGSEA.

The chain links TRBV6-5 to TRBJ2-3; D gene unclear. The germline V gene encodes CDR1 MNHEY and CDR2 SVGAGI. Trimming removed 6 bases from V and 2 bases from J, with 6 bases in between. The CDR3 consists of 12 residues. CDR3 bases: TGTGCCAGCAGCTCTGCCACAGATACGCAGTATTTT. It codes for CASSSATDTQYF.

The V call is TRBV5-1, the J call TRBJ2-1, with D perhaps TRBD1 (5 bases). Trimming stripped 0 bases from V and 6 bases from J, with 10 bases between. The CDR3 has 14 residues. Germline CDR1 and CDR2: SGHRS and YFSETQ. The CDR3 is CASSLAAGPNEQFF. The DNA for the CDR3 is TGCGCCAGCAGCTTGGCCGCAGGGCCCAATGAGCAGTTCTTC.

This clonotype has only a few counts. The chain links TRBV4-1 to TRBJ2-2, with D perhaps TRBD1 (5 bases). The germline V gene encodes CDR1 MGHRA and CDR2 YSYEKL. There are 13 residues in the CDR3. Trimming took 3 bases from V and 5 from J, leaving 7 bases between them. The CDR3 protein is CASSQTETGELFF. CDR3 coding DNA: TGCGCCAGCAGCCAGACAGAGACCGGGGAGCTGTTTTTT.

The chain employs TRBV5-1 and TRBJ2-7; 8 bases map to TRBD2. Per the germline V gene, CDR1 is SGHRS and CDR2 is YFSETQ. V lost 5 bases, J lost 1 base, and 5 bases stayed unmatched. There are 14 residues in the CDR3. The CDR3 region has the DNA TGCGCCAGCAGAGACACTAGCGGTTCCTACGAGCAGTACTTC. As protein: CASRDTSGSYEQYF.

The chain has TRBV6-1 and TRBJ2-1; D is perhaps TRBD1 or TRBD2 (5 bases each). Germline V gene data show CDR1 as MNHNS and CDR2 as SASEGT. The CDR3 loop spans 13 amino acids. Trimming cost V 10 bases and J 1 base, with 11 bases left between them. The CDR3 DNA reads as TGTGCCACCCCGGGACGGTCCTACAATGAGCAGTTCTTC. Its protein is CATPGRSYNEQFF.

The chain joins TRBV7-2 to TRBJ2-7, with 7 bases matching TRBD1. V trimming: 2 bases; J trimming: 7 bases; junction bases outside the gene matches: 8. Germline V CDR1 and CDR2: SGHTA, FQGNSA. This CDR3 comprises 14 residues. The CDR3 here is CASSLYRGLGEQYF. The CDR3 DNA follows: TGTGCCAGCAGCTTATATAGGGGGCTCGGAGAGCAGTACTTC.

This clonotype has just a few counts. The CDR3 nucleotides are TGTGCCAGCAGTACCCGAGCGGGGATCCAAGAGACCCAGTACTTC. It encodes CASSTRAGIQETQYF. The chain recombines TRBV12-3 or TRBV12-4 with TRBJ2-5, with TRBD2 matching 7 bases. Losses at the gene ends were 5 bases for V and 1 base for J; bases not matched to a gene: 7. The CDR3 is made up of 15 amino acids.

This clonotype was seen a handful of times. The chain has TRBV6-5 and TRBJ2-3, with D perhaps TRBD2 (6 bases). CDR1 is MNHEY, CDR2 SVGAGI, per germline. There are 15 residues in the CDR3. V gave up 2 bases and J gave up 3 bases, with 12 bases separating them. In DNA form, the CDR3 reads TGTGCCAGCAGTTACGGTTGGGGGGAAACAGATACGCAGTATTTT. Protein sequence: CASSYGWGETDTQYF.

There are a few counts of this clonotype. The rearrangement joins TRBV7-6 to TRBJ2-1; possible D gene TRBD2, 6 bases. Per germline, CDR1 SGHVS and CDR2 FNYEAQ. CDR3 length: 15 amino acids. V lost 2 bases to trimming and J lost 5 bases, with 13 bases between them. Here the CDR3 reads CASSLSAGPDNEQFF. Written as DNA, the CDR3 is TGTGCCAGCAGCTTATCGGCGGGGCCGGACAATGAGCAGTTCTTC.

This clonotype was detected only a few times. V is TRBV12-5 and J is TRBJ2-1; TRBD2 agrees at 8 bases. CDR1 is LGHNT and CDR2 is FRNRAP in the germline V gene. V was clipped by 3 bases and J by 8 bases; unmatched bases: 0. CDR3 size: 12 residues. Written as DNA, the CDR3 is TGTGCTAGTGGTTTCGGGGGGGATGAGCAGTTCTTC. Translating gives CASGFGGDEQFF.